This T cell receptor beta chain was sequenced during a study of blood T cell repertoires in COVID-19. Across the whole study: Acute and convalescent COVID-19 samples came from the United States, Italy and Spain. The analysed material was cDNA or gDNA that came from T cells, B-cell-depleted T cells, or PBMCs.

From germline, CDR1 is LNHDA and CDR2 SQIVND (reference sequence). The CDR3 sequence is 15 residues long. Trimming pared 3 bases from V and 7 bases from J, leaving 15 bases between. Produced via immunoSEQ multiplex PCR; TCRdb's table is partial and in-frame only. The sample lists about 270,000 clones, 75% to 90% occurring once. The chain employs TRBV19 and TRBJ2-2; D might be TRBD2 (5 bases). Source material: peripheral blood. The sequence derives from a woman between 70 and 85 years old with COVID-19, enrolled during active disease. The CDR3 protein is CASSMKFVGIGELFF. The CDR3 DNA sequence: TGTGCCAGTAGTATGAAGTTCGTCGGGATCGGGGAGCTGTTTTTT. Full variable domain (missing parts from reference TRBV19 and TRBJ2-2): DGGITQSPKYLFRKEGQNVTLSCEQNLNHDAMYWYRQDPGQGLRLIYYSQIVNDFQKGDIAEGYSVSREKKESFPLTVTSAQKNPTAFYLCASSMKFVGIGELFFGEGSRLTVL.